Shown below are 24 T cell receptor beta chains from a single sample sequenced in a study of B cell selection in AIRE deficiency. The regulatory T cell sort gate was CD4+CD25hiCD127low/negative. The table came from immunoSEQ multiplex PCR; TCRdb's copy has only in-frame clones and leaves some out. Of about 21,000 clones in the sample, 94% are singletons; the top ten hold roughly 1.9%. The sample comprised Tregs sorted from PBMCs. The origin of the receptors is a human donor with AIRE deficiency.

The gene calls are TRBV7-9 and TRBJ2-2, with 12 bases aligning to TRBD1. This CDR3 is 15 amino acids long. Germline assignment: CDR1 SEHNR and CDR2 FQNEAQ (reference sequence). V was clipped by 5 bases and J by 7 bases; unmatched bases: 5. CDR3 bases: TGTGCCAGCAGCCCCGGGACAGGGGGCGGCGGGGAGCTGTTTTTT. It codes for CASSPGTGGGGELFF.

The chain recombines TRBV27 with TRBJ2-1; TRBD2 agrees at 8 bases. This CDR3 comprises 13 residues. The germline gives CDR1 MNHEY, CDR2 SMNVEV (reference sequence). V gave up 7 bases and J gave up 9 bases; unmatched junction bases: 8. The CDR3 loop reads CASNPGLVGEQFF. For the CDR3, the DNA is TGTGCCAGCAACCCGGGACTAGTCGGTGAGCAGTTCTTC.

The chain uses TRBV18 and TRBJ2-7; maybe TRBD2 (5 bases). Germline CDR1 reads KGHSH; CDR2 reads LQKENI. Trimming removed 4 bases at V and 6 bases at J, with 7 bases between. This CDR3 contains 11 residues. CDR3 region: CASSQGGEQYF. The CDR3 region has the DNA TGTGCCAGCTCACAAGGAGGCGAGCAGTACTTC.

This rearrangement joins TRBV9 to TRBJ2-5; 8 nucleotides line up with TRBD1. Trimming removed 0 bases from V and 4 bases from J; junction bases left unmatched: 8. CDR1 is SGDLS and CDR2 is YYNGEE in the germline V gene. The CDR3 runs to 16 residues. CDR3: CASSVALGQGGETQYF. For the CDR3, the DNA is TGTGCCAGCAGCGTAGCCCTCGGACAGGGTGGAGAGACCCAGTACTTC. The whole variable domain, filled in from reference TRBV9 and TRBJ2-5, reads DSGVTQTPKHLITATGQRVTLRCSPRSGDLSVYWYQQSLDQGLQFLIQYYNGEERAKGNILERFSAQQFPDLHSELNLSSLELGDSALYFCASSVALGQGGETQYFGPGTRLLVL.

A word on this clone: This same CDR3 is encoded by further DNA sequences in the sample. The rearrangement joins TRBV7-8 to TRBJ1-5, with D possibly being TRBD1 (5 bases). Deletions cut 3 bases from V and 2 bases from J, with 11 bases between. Germline CDR1 SGHVS, CDR2 FQNEAQ. The CDR3 contains 15 residues. The CDR3 region has the DNA TGTGCCAGCAGCTTGTACAGGTCAGGCAATCAGCCCCAGCATTTT. The encoded protein is CASSLYRSGNQPQHF.

The rearrangement links TRBV28 to TRBJ1-4, with D possibly matching TRBD1 (5 bases). CDR3 length equals 18 residues. CDR1 and CDR2 from the germline V gene are MDHEN and SYDVKM. The V end was cut by 4 bases, the J end by 0 bases, with 18 bases between. The CDR3 sequence: CASSSPRGRSATNEKLFF. DNA of the CDR3: TGTGCCAGCAGTTCCCCTCGGGGCAGGAGTGCAACTAATGAAAAACTGTTTTTT.

The rearrangement joins TRBV10-2 to TRBJ2-5; possibly TRBD1 or TRBD2 for D (5 bases each). The DNA end favors TRBJ2-7, so the J call may be wrong. The CDR3 covers 12 residues. Per germline, CDR1 WSHSY and CDR2 SAAADI. The CDR3: CASRAGTDEQYF. In nucleotides, the CDR3 is TGCGCCAGCAGGGCAGGGACCGACGAGCAGTACTTC.

The rearrangement uses TRBV4-1 and TRBJ1-5; tentative D call: TRBD1 (6 bases). The CDR3 spans 14 residues. CDR1 MGHRA and CDR2 YSYEKL come from the germline V gene. V was clipped by 0 bases and J by 11 bases, with 14 bases between them. The CDR3 sequence is CASSQDSQGRSQHF. The CDR3 bases are TGCGCCAGCAGCCAAGATTCCCAGGGGAGGTCCCAGCATTTT.

V gene TRBV5-6 combines with J gene TRBJ2-7, with 14 bases identical to TRBD2. V was clipped by 3 bases and J by 5 bases; unmatched bases: 7. CDR3 size: 16 residues. CDR1 is SGHDT and CDR2 is YYEEEE in the germline V gene. CDR3: CASSSLGLAGANEQYF. The CDR3 DNA reads as TGTGCCAGCAGCTCCCTGGGACTAGCGGGAGCCAACGAGCAGTACTTC.

The chain links TRBV7-8 to TRBJ1-1, with 10 bases fitting TRBD1. In germline, CDR1 is SGHVS, CDR2 FQNEAQ. The V gene end was trimmed by 5 bases and the J gene end by 4 bases; junction bases not matched to a gene: 7. There are 15 residues in the CDR3. Here the CDR3 reads CASSPLGQGSTEAFF. In nucleotides, the CDR3 is TGTGCCAGCAGCCCCCTGGGACAGGGGAGCACTGAAGCTTTCTTT. Together with reference TRBV7-8 and TRBJ1-1, the CDR3 gives the full variable domain: GAGVSQSPRYKVAKRGQDVALRCDPISGHVSLFWYQQALGQGPEFLTYFQNEAQLDKSGLPSDRFFAERPEGSVSTLKIQRTQQEDSAVYLCASSPLGQGSTEAFFGQGTRLTVV.

The J gene is TRBJ1-5, the V gene TRBV20-1; D remains ambiguous. The CDR3 contains 11 residues. With 6 bases removed from V and 6 bases from J, the gap between germline ends came to 9 bases. Per germline, CDR1 DFQATT and CDR2 SNEGSKA (reference sequence). CDR3 nucleotide sequence: TGCAGTGCCCAGGAGGGTCAGCCCCAGCATTTT. Protein product: CSAQEGQPQHF.

The V gene is TRBV11-3, the J gene TRBJ2-7, with D tentatively TRBD1 or TRBD2 (5 bases each). This CDR3 is 15 amino acids long. V was clipped by 9 bases and J by 0 bases, with 18 bases between them. The germline V gene encodes CDR1 SGHNT and CDR2 YENEEA. CDR3 sequence: CARPRGVLRSYEQYF. CDR3 coding DNA: TGTGCCAGACCGAGAGGGGTTCTCCGCTCCTACGAGCAGTACTTC.

The rearrangement joins TRBV9 to TRBJ2-1; D not certain. V lost 2 bases, J lost 0 bases, and 12 bases lay in between. CDR1 SGDLS and CDR2 YYNGEE come from the germline V gene. CDR3 size: 16 residues. CDR3 sequence (DNA): TGTGCCAGCAGCGTCAAAGGGCCTAGCTCCTACAATGAGCAGTTCTTC. Protein sequence: CASSVKGPSSYNEQFF.

This clone turned up a few times. The chain combines TRBV27 with TRBJ1-2; D uncertain. The CDR3 is 16 residues long. The V end was cut by 0 bases, the J end by 0 bases, with 11 bases between. From germline, CDR1 is MNHEY and CDR2 SMNVEV (reference sequence). The CDR3 protein is CASSLSKGRPNYGYTF. The CDR3 nucleotides read TGTGCCAGCAGTTTATCGAAAGGCAGACCTAACTATGGCTACACCTTC.

CDR3 in DNA: TGTGCCAGCAGCTACCGGGACCCAGATACGCAGTATTTT. Its translation is CASSYRDPDTQYF. V is TRBV5-4 and J is TRBJ2-3; possibly TRBD1 or TRBD2 for D (5 bases each). The V end was cut by 3 bases, the J end by 4 bases, with 9 bases between. This CDR3 region has 13 residues. Germline V CDR1 and CDR2: SGHNT, YYREEE (reference sequence).

The chain has TRBV2 and TRBJ2-5; D possibly matches TRBD1 or TRBD2 (5 bases each). The CDR3 extends over 15 amino acids. The V gene's germline CDR1 is SNHLY and CDR2 FYNNEI. V lost 3 bases and J lost 7, with 18 bases in between. CDR3 sequence: CASSDWGGSAGTQYF. As DNA, the CDR3 is TGTGCCAGCAGTGATTGGGGCGGGTCCGCCGGGACCCAGTACTTC.

The chain has TRBV5-1 and TRBJ1-4, with D unclear. V shed 2 bases and J shed 3 bases, with 11 bases lying between them. Germline CDR1 SGHRS, CDR2 YFSETQ. The CDR3 is made up of 15 amino acids. The DNA of the CDR3 is TGCGCCAGCAGCTTTGGGCAGCTTCCTAATGAAAAACTGTTTTTT. Its protein is CASSFGQLPNEKLFF. Combining the CDR3 with reference TRBV5-1 and TRBJ1-4 gives the whole variable domain KAGVTQTPRYLIKTRGQQVTLSCSPISGHRSVSWYQQTPGQGLQFLFEYFSETQRNKGNFPGRFSGRQFSNSRSEMNVSTLELGDSALYLCASSFGQLPNEKLFFGSGTQLSVL.

In its sample, this clone was seen once. This chain links TRBV28 with TRBJ2-7; D unclear. The CDR3 is 14 amino acids. Between the trimmed V and J ends, which lost 3 bases and 6 bases, there was a span of 15 bases. Germline-derived CDR1 and CDR2 are MDHEN and SYDVKM. CDR3 nucleotides: TGTGCCAGCAGTTTTGGTCGGTTGGAAGCCGAGCAGTACTTC. Translating it yields CASSFGRLEAEQYF.

The rearrangement links TRBV29-1 to TRBJ2-2; no firm D call. This CDR3 has 15 residues. V was clipped by 7 bases and J by 0 bases, with 15 bases between them. CDR1 and CDR2 from the germline V gene are SQVTM and ANQGSEA. DNA for the CDR3: TGCAGCGCGGTCCCCACTTGGTCGAACACCGGGGAGCTGTTTTTT. Protein product: CSAVPTWSNTGELFF.

The J gene is TRBJ1-2, the V gene TRBV14; D not resolved. The ends were cut back, 2 bases at V and 8 bases at J, with 12 bases in the middle. The CDR3 covers 13 residues. Germline CDR1 reads SGHDN; CDR2 reads FVKESK. CDR3 in DNA: TGTGCCAGCAGCCAAATGGCAAGTGGAGGCTACACCTTC. Encoded protein: CASSQMASGGYTF.

This chain connects TRBV7-2 to TRBJ2-5, with D uncertain. CDR1 SGHTA and CDR2 FQGNSA come from the germline V gene. The CDR3 sequence is 11 residues long. The V end was cut by 2 bases, the J end by 5 bases, with 3 bases between. The CDR3 nucleotides are TGTGCCAGCAGCTTACAGGAGACCCAGTACTTC. This sequence encodes CASSLQETQYF. The full variable domain, in which reference TRBV7-2 and TRBJ2-5 provide the parts outside the CDR3, is GAGVSQSPSNKVTEKGKDVELRCDPISGHTALYWYRQSLGQGLEFLIYFQGNSAPDKSGLPSDRFSAERTGGSVSTLTIQRTQQEDSAVYLCASSLQETQYFGPGTRLLVL.

V and J are TRBV19 and TRBJ1-3; maybe TRBD1 (5 bases). The germline V gene has CDR1 LNHDA and CDR2 SQIVND (reference sequence). This CDR3 is 16 amino acids long. Trimming took off 0 bases at V and 3 bases at J, with 12 bases between the two ends. CDR3 sequence reads: CASSIEGEQFGNTIYF. CDR3 nucleotides: TGTGCCAGTAGTATAGAGGGGGAACAGTTTGGAAACACCATATATTTT.

J is TRBJ2-7 and V is TRBV5-5; 7 bases align to TRBD1. J lost 6 bases, V lost 4 bases, and 4 bases had no gene match. Germline CDR1 reads SGHKS; CDR2 reads YYEKEE (reference sequence). This CDR3 contains 12 residues. The CDR3 nucleotides are TGTGCCAGCAGCGTAAACAGGGGCGAGCAGTACTTC. Translation gives CASSVNRGEQYF.

The chain carries TRBV5-1 and TRBJ2-2; D might be TRBD1 (5 bases). CDR1 is SGHRS, CDR2 YFSETQ, per germline. V lost 3 bases, J lost 5 bases, and 8 bases lay in between. The CDR3 is 13 amino acids. CDR3 residues: CASSSGITGELFF. CDR3 nucleotide sequence: TGCGCCAGCAGCTCAGGGATTACCGGGGAGCTGTTTTTT.